The T cell receptor beta chain under discussion was sequenced for a study of blood T cell repertoires in COVID-19. Study overall: Italy, Spain and the United States were the sources of the convalescent and acute COVID-19 samples. PBMCs, B-cell-depleted T cells, or T cells provided the cDNA or gDNA that made up the material.

Germline V CDR1 and CDR2: LNHDA, SQIVND (reference sequence). V lost 3 bases and J lost 2, with 10 bases in between. The CDR3 runs 14 residues. The method was immunoSEQ multiplex PCR; TCRdb's version includes in-frame clones alone and lacks a portion of them. The repertoire holds approximately 68,000 clones, with approximately 90% as singletons. The receptor was isolated from a man in his sixties or seventies with active or convalescent COVID-19. The J gene is TRBJ1-2, the V gene TRBV19; a weak D match, TRBD1 (5 bases). Sequencing was done on a sample of peripheral blood. The CDR3 loop is CASSIGGPNYGYTF. The CDR3 coding sequence is TGTGCCAGTAGTATCGGGGGTCCAAACTATGGCTACACCTTC.